These T cell receptor beta chains were read from a single sample in a study of CD8+ T cells in alopecia areata. The data were produced by immunoSEQ multiplex PCR, yet TCRdb's version contains in-frame clones alone and is incomplete. This sample carries some 200,000 clones, roughly 40% of them seen once, and the ten largest clones take 2% to 3%. This sample comprised CD4+ T cells sorted from blood, obtained at approximately week 36, from a patient treated with tofacitinib. These receptors originate from a human donor with alopecia areata. CDR3s include the opening cysteine and the closing phenylalanine or tryptophan. D genes are given only for firm matches. Only part of the rows carry a size: once, few, many, or a class if the clone is expanded.

TRBV29-1,TRBJ1-1,few,-,CSVAVGTSNTEAFF,TGCAGCGTGGCGGTCGGGACATCTAACACTGAAGCTTTCTTT
TRBV6-5,TRBJ2-4,-,-,CASSLGGGTKNIQYF,TGTGCCAGCTCCCTAGGGGGGGGGACCAAAAACATTCAGTACTTC
TRBV4-1,TRBJ2-7,-,TRBD2,CASSQGDSGRTYEQYF,TGCGCCAGCAGCCAAGGGGATAGCGGGAGAACCTACGAGCAGTACTTC
TRBV20-1,TRBJ2-5,-,-,CSARAETQYF,TGCAGTGCTAGAGCGGAGACCCAGTACTTC
TRBV5-1,TRBJ2-2,few,-,CASSLGGGRRTGELFF,TGCGCCAGCAGCTTGGGGGGCGGAAGAAGGACCGGGGAGCTGTTTTTT
TRBV6-5,TRBJ2-3,few,-,CASSYSGASTDTQYF,TGTGCCAGCAGTTACTCGGGGGCCTCTACAGATACGCAGTATTTT
TRBV5-4,TRBJ2-5,once,TRBD2,CASSLAPVAGGQETQYF,TGTGCCAGCAGCTTGGCGCCGGTAGCGGGAGGTCAGGAGACCCAGTACTTC
TRBV28,TRBJ2-5,-,-,CASSLTETQYF,TGTGCCAGCAGTTTGACTGAGACCCAGTACTTC
TRBV18,TRBJ2-5,few,-,CASSPARSLLGETQYF,TGTGCCAGCTCACCAGCCAGGTCCCTCCTAGGGGAGACCCAGTACTTC
TRBV6-6,TRBJ2-1,few,-,CAIRQDYNEQFF,TGTGCCATCAGACAGGATTACAATGAGCAGTTCTTC
TRBV7-9,TRBJ2-1,-,TRBD2,CASSSWTSGSSYNEQFF,TGTGCCAGCAGCTCCTGGACTAGCGGGAGCTCCTACAATGAGCAGTTCTTC
TRBV7-3,TRBJ2-5,-,-,CASSSTRESETQYF,TGTGCCAGCAGCTCTACTAGGGAATCGGAGACCCAGTACTTC
TRBV19,TRBJ2-2,few,-,CASLGRENTGELFF,TGTGCCAGTTTGGGACGGGAGAACACCGGGGAGCTGTTTTTT